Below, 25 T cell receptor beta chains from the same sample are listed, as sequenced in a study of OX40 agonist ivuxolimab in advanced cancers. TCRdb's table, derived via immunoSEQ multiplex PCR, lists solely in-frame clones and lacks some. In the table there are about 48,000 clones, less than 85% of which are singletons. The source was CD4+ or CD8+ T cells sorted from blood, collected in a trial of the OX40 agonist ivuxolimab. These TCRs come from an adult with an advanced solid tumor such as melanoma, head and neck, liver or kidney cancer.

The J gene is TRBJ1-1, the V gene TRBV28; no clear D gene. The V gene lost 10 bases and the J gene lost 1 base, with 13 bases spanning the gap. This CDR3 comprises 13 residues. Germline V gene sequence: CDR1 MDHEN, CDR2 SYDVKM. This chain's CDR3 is CATLVLGNTEAFF. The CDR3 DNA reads TGTGCCACGCTGGTCCTCGGGAACACTGAAGCTTTCTTT.

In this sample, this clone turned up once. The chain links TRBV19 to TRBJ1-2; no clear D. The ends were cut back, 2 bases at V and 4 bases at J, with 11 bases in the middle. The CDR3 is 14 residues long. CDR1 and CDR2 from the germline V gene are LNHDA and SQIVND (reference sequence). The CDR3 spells CASSISRATYGYTF. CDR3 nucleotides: TGTGCCAGTAGTATATCCAGAGCGACCTATGGCTACACCTTC.

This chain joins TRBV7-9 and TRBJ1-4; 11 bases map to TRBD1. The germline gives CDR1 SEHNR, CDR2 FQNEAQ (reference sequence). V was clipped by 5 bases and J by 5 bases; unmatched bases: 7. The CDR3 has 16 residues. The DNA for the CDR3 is TGTGCCAGCAGCCCGCGGACAGGGGGCCCCAATGAAAAACTGTTTTTT. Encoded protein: CASSPRTGGPNEKLFF.

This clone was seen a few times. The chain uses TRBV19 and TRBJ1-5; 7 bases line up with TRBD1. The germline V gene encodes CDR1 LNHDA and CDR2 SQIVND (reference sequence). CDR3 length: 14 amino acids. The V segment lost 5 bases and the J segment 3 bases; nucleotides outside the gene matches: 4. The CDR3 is CASSGTVFNQPQHF. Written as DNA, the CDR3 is TGTGCCAGTAGTGGGACAGTTTTCAATCAGCCCCAGCATTTT.

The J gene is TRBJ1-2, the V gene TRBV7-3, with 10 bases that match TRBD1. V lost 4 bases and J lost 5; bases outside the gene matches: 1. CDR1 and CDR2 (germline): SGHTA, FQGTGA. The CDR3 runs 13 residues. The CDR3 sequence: CASSWGQGYGYTF. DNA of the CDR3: TGTGCCAGCAGCTGGGGACAGGGGTATGGCTACACCTTC.

CDR3 amino acids: CASSPEGVGNTIYF. Written as DNA, the CDR3 is TGTGCCAGCAGCCCCGAAGGGGTAGGAAACACCATATATTTT. The rearrangement uses TRBV5-6 and TRBJ1-3, with D perhaps TRBD1 (5 bases). V was pared by 4 bases and J by 4 bases, with 12 bases between. The CDR3 is made up of 14 amino acids. Looked up from germline, CDR1 is SGHDT and CDR2 is YYEEEE. The whole variable domain, filled in from reference TRBV5-6 and TRBJ1-3, reads DAGVTQSPTHLIKTRGQQVTLRCSPKSGHDTVSWYQQALGQGPQFIFQYYEEEERQRGNFPDRFSGHQFPNYSSELNVNALLLGDSALYLCASSPEGVGNTIYFGEGSWLTVV.

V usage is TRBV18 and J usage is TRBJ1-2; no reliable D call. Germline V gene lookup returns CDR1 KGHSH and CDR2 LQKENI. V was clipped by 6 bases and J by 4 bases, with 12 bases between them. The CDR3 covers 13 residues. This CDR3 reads CASSHAVSYGYTF. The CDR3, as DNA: TGTGCCAGCTCTCACGCAGTTTCCTATGGCTACACCTTC.

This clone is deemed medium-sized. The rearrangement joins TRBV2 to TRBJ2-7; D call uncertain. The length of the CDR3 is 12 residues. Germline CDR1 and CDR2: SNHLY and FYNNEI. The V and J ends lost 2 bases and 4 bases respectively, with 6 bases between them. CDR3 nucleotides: TGTGCCAGCAGTGAAATAGGTTACGAGCAGTACTTC. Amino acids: CASSEIGYEQYF.

DNA of the CDR3: TGTGCCAGCAGTTATAATTTGAGAGGCGTAGTGGATACGCAGTATTTT. It encodes CASSYNLRGVVDTQYF. This rearrangement joins TRBV6-6 to TRBJ2-3; D not certain. Per germline, CDR1 MNHNY and CDR2 SVGAGI (reference sequence). This CDR3 spans 16 amino acids. With 3 bases removed from V and 6 bases from J, the gap between germline ends came to 19 bases.

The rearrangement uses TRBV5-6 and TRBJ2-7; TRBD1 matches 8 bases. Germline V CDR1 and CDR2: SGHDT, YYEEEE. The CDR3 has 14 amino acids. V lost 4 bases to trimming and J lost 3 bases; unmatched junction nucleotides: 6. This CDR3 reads CASSGRQGIYEQYF. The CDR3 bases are TGTGCCAGCAGCGGACGACAGGGGATCTACGAGCAGTACTTC. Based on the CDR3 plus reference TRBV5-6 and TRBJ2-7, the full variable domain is DAGVTQSPTHLIKTRGQQVTLRCSPKSGHDTVSWYQQALGQGPQFIFQYYEEEERQRGNFPDRFSGHQFPNYSSELNVNALLLGDSALYLCASSGRQGIYEQYFGPGTRLTVT.

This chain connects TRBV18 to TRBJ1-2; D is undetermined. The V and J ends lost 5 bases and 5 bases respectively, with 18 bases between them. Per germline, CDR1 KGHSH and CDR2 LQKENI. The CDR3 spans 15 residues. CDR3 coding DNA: TGTGCCAGCTCATTGGGAGTCCAGCCACCTTATGGCTACACCTTC. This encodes CASSLGVQPPYGYTF.

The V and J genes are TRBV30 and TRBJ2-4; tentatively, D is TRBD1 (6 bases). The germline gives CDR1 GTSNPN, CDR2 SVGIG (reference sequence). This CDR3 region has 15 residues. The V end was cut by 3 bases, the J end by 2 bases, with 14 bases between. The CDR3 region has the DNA TGTGCCTGGAGAGACAGGTTGGCCCCCAAAAACATTCAGTACTTC. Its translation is CAWRDRLAPKNIQYF.

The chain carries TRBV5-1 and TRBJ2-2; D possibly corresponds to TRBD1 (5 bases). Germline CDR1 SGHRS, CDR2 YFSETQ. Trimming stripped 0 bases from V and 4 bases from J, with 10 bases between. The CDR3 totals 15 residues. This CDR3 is CASSLGGDATGELFF. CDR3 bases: TGCGCCAGCAGCTTGGGGGGCGATGCCACCGGGGAGCTGTTTTTT.

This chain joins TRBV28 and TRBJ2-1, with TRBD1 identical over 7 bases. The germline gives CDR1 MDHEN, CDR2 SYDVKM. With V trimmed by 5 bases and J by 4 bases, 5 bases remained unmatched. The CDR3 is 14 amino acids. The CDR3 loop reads CASSAGTAYNEQFF. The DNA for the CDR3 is TGTGCCAGCAGTGCCGGGACAGCATACAATGAGCAGTTCTTC. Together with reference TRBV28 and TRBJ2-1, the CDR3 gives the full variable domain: DVKVTQSSRYLVKRTGEKVFLECVQDMDHENMFWYRQDPGLGLRLIYFSYDVKMKEKGDIPEGYSVSREKKERFSLILESASTNQTSMYLCASSAGTAYNEQFFGPGTRLTVL.

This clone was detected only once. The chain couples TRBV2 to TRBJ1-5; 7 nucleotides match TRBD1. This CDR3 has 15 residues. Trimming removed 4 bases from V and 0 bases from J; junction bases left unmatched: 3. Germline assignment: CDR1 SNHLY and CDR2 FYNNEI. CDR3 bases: TGTGCCAGCAGTGGACAGGGCTATAGCAATCAGCCCCAGCATTTT. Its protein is CASSGQGYSNQPQHF.

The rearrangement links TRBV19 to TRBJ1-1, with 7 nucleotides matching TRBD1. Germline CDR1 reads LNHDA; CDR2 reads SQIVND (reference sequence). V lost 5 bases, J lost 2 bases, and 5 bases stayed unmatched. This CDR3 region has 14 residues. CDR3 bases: TGTGCCAGTAGTGTCAGGGGGTTAAACACTGAAGCTTTCTTT. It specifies CASSVRGLNTEAFF.

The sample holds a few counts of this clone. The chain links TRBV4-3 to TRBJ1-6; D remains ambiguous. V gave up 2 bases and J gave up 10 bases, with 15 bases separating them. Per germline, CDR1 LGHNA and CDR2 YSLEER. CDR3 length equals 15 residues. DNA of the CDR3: TGCGCCAGCAGCCAATCCACCCCCGGAGGCTCACCCCTCCACTTT. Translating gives CASSQSTPGGSPLHF.

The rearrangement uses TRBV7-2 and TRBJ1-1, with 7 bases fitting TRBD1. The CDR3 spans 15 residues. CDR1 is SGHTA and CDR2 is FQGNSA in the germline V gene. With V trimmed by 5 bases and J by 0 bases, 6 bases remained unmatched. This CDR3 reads CASSLQGQVNTEAFF. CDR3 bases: TGTGCCAGCAGCCTACAGGGGCAGGTGAACACTGAAGCTTTCTTT. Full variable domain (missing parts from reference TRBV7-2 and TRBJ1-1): GAGVSQSPSNKVTEKGKDVELRCDPISGHTALYWYRQSLGQGLEFLIYFQGNSAPDKSGLPSDRFSAERTGGSVSTLTIQRTQQEDSAVYLCASSLQGQVNTEAFFGQGTRLTVV.

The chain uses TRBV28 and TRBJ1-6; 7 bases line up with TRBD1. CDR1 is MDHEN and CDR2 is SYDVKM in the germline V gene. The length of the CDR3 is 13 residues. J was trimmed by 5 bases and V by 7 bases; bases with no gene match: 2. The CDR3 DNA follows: TGTGCCAGCACGGGACAGAATAATTCACCCCTCCACTTT. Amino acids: CASTGQNNSPLHF.

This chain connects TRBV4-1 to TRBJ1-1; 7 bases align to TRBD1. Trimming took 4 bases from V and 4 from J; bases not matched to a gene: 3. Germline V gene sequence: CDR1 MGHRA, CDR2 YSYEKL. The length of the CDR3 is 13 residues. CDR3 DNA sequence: TGCGCCAGCAGCCCCACAGGGGTCACTGAAGCTTTCTTT. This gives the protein CASSPTGVTEAFF.

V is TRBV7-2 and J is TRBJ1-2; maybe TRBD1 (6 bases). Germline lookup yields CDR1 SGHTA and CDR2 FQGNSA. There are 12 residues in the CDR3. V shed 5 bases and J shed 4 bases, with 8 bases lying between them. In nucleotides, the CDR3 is TGTGCCAGCAGCATAGGGGGCTATGGCTACACCTTC. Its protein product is CASSIGGYGYTF.

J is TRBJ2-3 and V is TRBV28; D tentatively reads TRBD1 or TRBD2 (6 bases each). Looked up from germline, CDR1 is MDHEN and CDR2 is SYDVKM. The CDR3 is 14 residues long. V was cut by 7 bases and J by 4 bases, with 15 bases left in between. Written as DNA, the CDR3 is TGTGCCAGCATGCCGGGGGCCCGGGCAGATACGCAGTATTTT. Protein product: CASMPGARADTQYF.

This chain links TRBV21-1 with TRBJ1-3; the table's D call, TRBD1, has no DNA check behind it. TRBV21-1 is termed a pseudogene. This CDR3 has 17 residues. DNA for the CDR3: TGTGCCGCGGACTGCGGACAGGCCAGATCAGGTGGAAACACCATATATTTT. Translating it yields CAADCGQARSGGNTIYF.

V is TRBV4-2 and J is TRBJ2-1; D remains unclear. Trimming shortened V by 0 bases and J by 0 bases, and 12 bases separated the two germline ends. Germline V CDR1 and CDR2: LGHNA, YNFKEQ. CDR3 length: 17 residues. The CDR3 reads CASSQDPAVSSYNEQFF. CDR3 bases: TGTGCCAGCAGCCAAGATCCGGCGGTTAGCTCCTACAATGAGCAGTTCTTC.

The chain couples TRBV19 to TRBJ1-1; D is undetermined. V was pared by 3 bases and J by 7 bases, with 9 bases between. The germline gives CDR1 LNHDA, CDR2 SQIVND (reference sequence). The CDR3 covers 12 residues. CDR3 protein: CASSMIVGEAFF. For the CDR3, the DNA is TGTGCCAGTAGTATGATCGTGGGTGAAGCTTTCTTT.